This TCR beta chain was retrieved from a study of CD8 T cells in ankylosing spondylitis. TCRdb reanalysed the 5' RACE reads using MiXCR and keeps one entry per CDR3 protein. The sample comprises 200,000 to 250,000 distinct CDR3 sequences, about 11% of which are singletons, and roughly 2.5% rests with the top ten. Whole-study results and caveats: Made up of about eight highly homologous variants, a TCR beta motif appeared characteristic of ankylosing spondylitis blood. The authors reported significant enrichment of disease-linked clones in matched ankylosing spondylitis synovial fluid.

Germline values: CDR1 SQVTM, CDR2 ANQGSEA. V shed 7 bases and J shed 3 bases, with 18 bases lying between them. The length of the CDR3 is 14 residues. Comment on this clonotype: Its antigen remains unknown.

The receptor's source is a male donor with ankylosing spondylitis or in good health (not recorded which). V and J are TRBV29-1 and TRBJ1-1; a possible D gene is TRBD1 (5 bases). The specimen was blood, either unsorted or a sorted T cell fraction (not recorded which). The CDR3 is CSGNVWGGYTEAFF. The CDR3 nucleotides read TGCAGCGGGAACGTATGGGGCGGGTACACTGAAGCTTTCTTT.